This TCR beta chain was sequenced for a study of blood T cell repertoires in COVID-19. Across the study: COVID-19 samples from acute and convalescent phases originated in the United States, Italy and Spain.

Germline CDR1 MNHEY, CDR2 SVGAGI. Losses at the gene ends were 6 bases for V and 4 bases for J; bases not matched to a gene: 4. This CDR3 has 15 residues. Profiled with immunoSEQ multiplex PCR; TCRdb holds only in-frame clones, not every one. The sample lists some 87,000 clones, over 75% occurring once. This clonotype originated in a man older than 75 with active or convalescent COVID-19. The sequencing sample was made of peripheral blood. This chain links TRBV6-5 with TRBJ2-2; 11 bases fit TRBD1. The CDR3 loop is CASRTGTGGTGELFF. The CDR3 nucleotides read TGTGCCAGCAGAACCGGGACAGGGGGCACCGGGGAGCTGTTTTTT.